This T cell receptor beta chain derives from a study of Ad26.COV2.S vaccination and SARS-CoV-2 variants. Study background: Donor got 5x10^10 or 1x10^11 viral particles of Ad26.COV2.S.

The data were produced by immunoSEQ multiplex PCR, yet TCRdb's version contains in-frame clones alone and is incomplete. The sample has approximately 500,000 clones; roughly 85% are singletons. About this clone itself: Its target is not known.

Treatment of the sample: over 15 received Ad26.COV2.S at low or high dose, single or two shots; about five received placebo; per-sample allocation not given. Vaccine and placebo recipients were sampled on day 63 after the first injection. The study used a vaccine consisting of an Ad26 vector that expressed Wuhan-strain SARS-CoV-2 spike. Points from the study as a whole: Whether participants received vaccine or placebo, their non-spike TCR breadth was similar. Total responses of T cells may have been underestimated by the analyses of TCR breadth and depth.

Trimming cost V 5 bases and J 1 base; bases outside gene matches: 11. This CDR3 has 16 residues. Looked up from germline, CDR1 is SGHTA and CDR2 is FQGNSA. The chain combines TRBV7-2 with TRBJ2-7; the match to TRBD2 covers 7 bases. The receptor's source is a person between 18 and 65 years old who received the Ad26.COV2.S COVID-19 vaccine or a placebo. Sample: peripheral blood, taken in a trial of Ad26.COV2.S vaccine versus placebo. CDR3 sequence reads: CASSPPSGLGSYEQYF. The CDR3 DNA sequence: TGTGCCAGCAGCCCTCCTAGCGGCCTCGGATCCTACGAGCAGTACTTC.